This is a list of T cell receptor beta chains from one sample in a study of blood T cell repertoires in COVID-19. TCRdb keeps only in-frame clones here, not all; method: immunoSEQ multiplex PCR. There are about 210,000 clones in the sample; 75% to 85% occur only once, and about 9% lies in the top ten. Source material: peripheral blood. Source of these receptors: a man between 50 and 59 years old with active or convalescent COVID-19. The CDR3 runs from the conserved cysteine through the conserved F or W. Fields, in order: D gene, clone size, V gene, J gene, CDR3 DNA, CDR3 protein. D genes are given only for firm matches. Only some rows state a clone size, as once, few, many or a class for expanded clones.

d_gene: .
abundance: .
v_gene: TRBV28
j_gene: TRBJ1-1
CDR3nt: TGTGCCAGCAGTTTTCACAGGGTCGGAGTGTGGCAGAGGAACACTGAAGCTTTCTTT
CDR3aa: CASSFHRVGVWQRNTEAFF

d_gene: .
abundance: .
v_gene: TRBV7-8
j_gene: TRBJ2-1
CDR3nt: TGTGCCAGCAGCCCGGGAGTCATAAGCTCCTACAATGAGCAGTTCTTC
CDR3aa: CASSPGVISSYNEQFF

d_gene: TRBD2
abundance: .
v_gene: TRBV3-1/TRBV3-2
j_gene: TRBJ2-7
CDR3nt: TGTGCCAGCAGCCCAGCGGGAGGGGTGGACGAGCAGTACTTC
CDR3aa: CASSPAGGVDEQYF

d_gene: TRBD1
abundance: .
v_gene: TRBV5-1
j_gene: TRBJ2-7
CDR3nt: TGCGCCAGCAGCTTGGACTACAGGGGTTACGAGCAGTACTTC
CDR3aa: CASSLDYRGYEQYF

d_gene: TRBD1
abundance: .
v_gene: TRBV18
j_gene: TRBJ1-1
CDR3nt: TGTGCCAGCTCACCAACGGGACAGGGGGCGGGTGAAGCTTTCTTT
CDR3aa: CASSPTGQGAGEAFF

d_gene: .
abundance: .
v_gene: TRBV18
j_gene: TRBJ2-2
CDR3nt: TGTGCCAGCTCACCACTGGCTAGCGCGAACACCGGGGAGCTGTTTTTT
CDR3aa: CASSPLASANTGELFF

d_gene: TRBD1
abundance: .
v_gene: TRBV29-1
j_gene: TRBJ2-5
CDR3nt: TGCAGCGTTCCCCTGACAGGGTACGGAGAGACCCAGTACTTC
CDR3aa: CSVPLTGYGETQYF

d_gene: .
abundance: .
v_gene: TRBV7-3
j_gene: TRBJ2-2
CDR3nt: TGTGCCAGCGGCCCGGGACACCCCACCGGGGAGCTGTTTTTT
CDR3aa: CASGPGHPTGELFF

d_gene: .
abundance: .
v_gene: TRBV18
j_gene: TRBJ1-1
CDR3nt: TGTGCCAGCTCATTTAACAGGGCCAAGAACACTGAAGCTTTCTTT
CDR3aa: CASSFNRAKNTEAFF

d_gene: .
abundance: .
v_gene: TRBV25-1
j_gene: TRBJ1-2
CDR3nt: TGTGCCAGCAGGGAGGCGTGGATCCGTAACTATGGCTACACCTTC
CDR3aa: CASREAWIRNYGYTF

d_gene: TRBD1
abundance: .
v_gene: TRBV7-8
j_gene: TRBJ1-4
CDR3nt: TGTGCCAGCAGCTTAGGGGGGACAGTTAATGAAAAACTGTTTTTT
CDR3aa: CASSLGGTVNEKLFF

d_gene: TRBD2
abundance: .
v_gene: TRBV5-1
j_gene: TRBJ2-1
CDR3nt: TGCGCCAGCAGCCGGACTAGCGGGAGCTACAATGAGCAGTTCTTC
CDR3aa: CASSRTSGSYNEQFF

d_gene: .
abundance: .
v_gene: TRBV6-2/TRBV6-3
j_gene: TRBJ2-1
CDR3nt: TGTGCCAGCAGTTACTCGATGGGGGGAAATGAGCAGTTCTTC
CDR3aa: CASSYSMGGNEQFF

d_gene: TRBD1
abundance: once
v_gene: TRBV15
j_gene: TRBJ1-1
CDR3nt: TGTGCCACCGCTCCCGGACAGGTGGATAGTGAAGCTTTCTTT
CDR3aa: CATAPGQVDSEAFF

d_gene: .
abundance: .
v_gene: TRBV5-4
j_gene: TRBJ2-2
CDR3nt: TGTGCCAGCAGCTCCGACGCGGGGCAGGGCACCGGGGAGCTGTTTTTT
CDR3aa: CASSSDAGQGTGELFF

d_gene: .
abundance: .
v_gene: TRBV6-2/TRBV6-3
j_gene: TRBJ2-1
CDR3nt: TGTGCCAGCAGTTCCCTGGACGGACTAATCGTATCCTACAATGAGCAGTTCTTC
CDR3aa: CASSSLDGLIVSYNEQFF

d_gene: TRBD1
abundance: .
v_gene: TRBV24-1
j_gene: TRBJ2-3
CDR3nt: TGTGCCACCAGTGATCCGACAGGGCCAGATACGCAGTATTTT
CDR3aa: CATSDPTGPDTQYF

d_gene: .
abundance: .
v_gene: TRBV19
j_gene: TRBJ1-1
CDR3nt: TGTGCCAGTAGTATCCTATTCGGAGATTACACTGAAGCTTTCTTT
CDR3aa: CASSILFGDYTEAFF

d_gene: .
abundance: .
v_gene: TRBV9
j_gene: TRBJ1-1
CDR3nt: TGTGCCAGCAGCGGGGGGGAAATGAACACTGAAGCTTTCTTT
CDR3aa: CASSGGEMNTEAFF

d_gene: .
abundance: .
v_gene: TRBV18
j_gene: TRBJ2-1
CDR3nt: TGTGCCAGCTCATTGACCGGGACATACGACAATGAGCAGTTCTTC
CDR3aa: CASSLTGTYDNEQFF